This TCR beta chain was retrieved from a study of neurological immune-mediated disorders (dated by TCRdb to the late 2010s). Background on the whole study: Peripheral blood TCR-beta repertoires from HTLV-I-associated myelopathy (HAM/TSP) patients, multiple sclerosis patients and healthy controls were compared by UMI-based sequencing. Alongside PBMC samples, the set of about 100 TCR-beta libraries contained longitudinal samples, technical triplicates, and paired CD4+ and CD8+ T-cell subsets that had been sorted. Technical triplicate libraries were sequenced to precisely calculate how much the frequency of each individual clone varied. The cohort was made up of 60 to 75 subjects, consisting of 15 or so HAM/TSP patients, some 34 multiple sclerosis patients and approximately 20 healthy controls.

To synthesize cDNA, template-switch 5'RACE was performed with a primer carrying a 10-nucleotide random unique molecular identifier so that each TCR transcript was tagged. Each sequencing run produced over 170 million TCR-beta sequences covering 15-18 subjects. The RNeasy kit was used to extract total RNA. The KAPA Real-time Library Amplification kit was used to amplify TCR-beta VDJ regions with primers targeting the TCR constant region and the 5'RACE anchor. Sample indexes and Illumina adaptors were added in a first PCR, after which library yield was increased in a second PCR. After Ampure bead purification, the TCR product of roughly 650 bp was size-selected on a 2% E-gel SizeSelection system. Before pooling, libraries had their quality checked on a Bioanalyzer, their concentration measured with Qubit, and their quantity determined with the Kapa Library Quantification kit. Paired-end 2 x 150 bp sequencing of the libraries was performed on an Illumina HiSeq 2500. To increase sequence diversity, about 25-31% phiX was spiked into each library pool. The authors processed their data as follows. The UMI-based MiGEC pipeline processed quality-filtered reads and removed over 75% of raw TCR sequences during error correction. VDJ genes were aligned to IMGT germline references, and clonotypes were defined by unique CDR3 amino acid sequence plus V-J genes. Clonal expansion, Shannon diversity and CDR3 relatedness were evaluated with VDJtools (CalcPairwiseDistances, ClusterSamples), while phylogenetic trees were built in CLCbio workbench. Expanded clones were defined as having at least 8 unique UMIs, based on coefficient-of-variation modelling across technical triplicates. The public sequencing data were trimmed at Q25 with fastp and processed into clonotypes with MiXCR by TCRdb, which kept only in-frame beta chains. Each entry merges the rows of one CDR3 protein and shows their most common DNA and genes. The V and J calls here are based on TCRdb, not the publication. Within this sample are roughly 57,000 distinct CDR3 sequences, with about 24% of them counted one time only. The ten largest make up over 4.5% of the sample.

V ends up 5 bases short and J 0 bases short, with an unmatched junction base count of 7. From the germline V gene, CDR1 is SGHVS and CDR2 is FNYEAQ. The CDR3 starts with the cysteine, ends with the phenylalanine, and has 16 residues. Here the CDR3 DNA is all that survives: 48 bases in frame from base 1. This specimen's time point label, interpreted: technical triplicate 2. Libraries from unsorted PBMCs were made from 2 million PBMCs kept in RNAlater at -80 degrees C until RNA extraction. Peripheral blood underwent Ficoll-Hypaque density gradient centrifugation to isolate PBMCs, which were then cryopreserved in liquid nitrogen. This clonotype has at least ten counts. This receptor's antigen is unknown. Per-nucleotide qualities are absent, and no much larger clonotype sits a single base away. Study-level results and caveats: No identical CDR3 amino acid sequences were found to be shared among expanded clones across subjects, suggesting that TCR-beta repertoires were private in all groups. TCR clonal expansion was highest in HAM/TSP patients and lowest in MS patients, with MS patients falling below even healthy controls.

This sequence uses TRBV7-6 and TRBJ2-1; a stretch of 7 junction bases matches TRBD2. The sequencing input was PBMCs. This sequence originates from a man between 60 and 75 years old with HTLV-1-associated myelopathy (HAM/TSP). The nucleotides read TGTGCCAGCAGCCCTAGCGGTCCTAGCTCCTACAATGAGCAGTTCTTC. It specifies CASSPSGPSSYNEQFF. Where the CDR3 stops, the reference TRBV7-6 and TRBJ2-1 genes take over; the full variable domain is GAGVSQSPRYKVTKRGQDVALRCDPISGHVSLYWYRQALGQGPEFLTYFNYEAQQDKSGLPNDRFSAERPEGSISTLTIQRTEQRDSAMYRCASSPSGPSSYNEQFFGPGTRLTVL.